The clone carrying this T cell receptor beta chain showed up many times. The V end lost 4 bases, the J end lost 0 bases, and 12 bases lay between the germline ends. The germline V gene encodes CDR1 MDHEN and CDR2 SYDVKM. This CDR3 is 15 amino acids long. TCRdb re-derived calls from the RT-PCR reads in MiXCR, one entry per CDR3 protein. The table includes about 570,000 distinct CDR3 sequences, about 11% detected once. This sample stems from a study of response to subunit inactivated influenza vaccine. The same sample was also used in a study of T cells expressing NK-cell markers. That paper notes: TCR beta cDNA was made by 5'RACE template switching with UMIs. One of the eight sequenced donors was seronegative, whereas the other seven were HCMV-seropositive. In a handful of donors, dominant NKG2C+ clonotypes were roughly 1.0-8% of CD8+ T cells. Researchers report these clonotypes also headed the CD3+CD56-NKG2C+ fraction in several donors.

The receptor comes from a man aged 45 to 65 who received an inactivated influenza vaccine. The sequencing here drew on PBMCs from blood, taken on the day of vaccination. The rearrangement links TRBV28 to TRBJ2-5; a possible D gene is TRBD1 (6 bases). The CDR3 nucleotides read TGTGCCAGCAGTTCCCGGGACAACAACCAAGAGACCCAGTACTTC. Translation: CASSSRDNNQETQYF.